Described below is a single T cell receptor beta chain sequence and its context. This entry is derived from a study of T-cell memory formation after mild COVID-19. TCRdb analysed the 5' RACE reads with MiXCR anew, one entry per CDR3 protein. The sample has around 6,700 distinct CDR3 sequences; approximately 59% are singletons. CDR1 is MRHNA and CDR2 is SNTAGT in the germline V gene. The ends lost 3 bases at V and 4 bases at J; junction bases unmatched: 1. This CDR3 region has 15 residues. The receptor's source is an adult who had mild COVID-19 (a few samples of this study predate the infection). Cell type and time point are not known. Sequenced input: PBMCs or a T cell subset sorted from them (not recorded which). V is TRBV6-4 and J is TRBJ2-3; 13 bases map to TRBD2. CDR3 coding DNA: TGTGCCAGCAGTGAACTAGCGGGGGGGCCAGATACGCAGTATTTT. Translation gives CASSELAGGPDTQYF.